Below, one TCR beta chain is given with its context. Its target is not known. The data originate from a study of shared clonotypes between healthy human individuals. Regarding the study as a whole: Across subsets, estimated richness was generally greater for naive than for memory populations. It was the few donors that limited the genetic and exposure-history diversity represented.

Using immunoSEQ multiplex PCR, the repertoire was profiled, and TCRdb retains in-frame clones only, with some absent. The sample consists of millions of clones, about 95% of them appearing once. CD45RO-negative, CCR7-positively selected cells formed the naive CD8 fraction, excluding terminally differentiated effector memory CD45RA+ cells. The length of the CDR3 is 15 residues. V dropped 1 base and J dropped 7 bases, with 13 bases sitting between them. CDR1 and CDR2 from the germline V gene are WNHNN and SYGVQD (reference sequence). Sequencing input: naive CD8+ T cells sorted from blood. V usage is TRBV10-1 and J usage is TRBJ2-2; no definite D call. The TCR was taken from a man younger than 30 in good health. The CDR3 sequence: CASSEYHSGVGELFF. CDR3 in DNA: TGCGCCAGCAGTGAGTACCACAGTGGAGTCGGGGAGCTGTTTTTT.